This T cell receptor (beta chain) was identified during a study of blood T cell repertoires in COVID-19. Study overall: The origin of the acute and convalescent COVID-19 samples was the United States, Italy and Spain. PBMCs, B-cell-depleted T cells, or T cells were the source of the cDNA or gDNA that made up the material.

Deletions cut 1 base from V and 3 bases from J, with 9 bases between. The CDR3 runs 15 residues. Germline CDR1 and CDR2: SGHTA and FQGNSA. Per the original data handling: Reference gene primers were amplified, and this amplification served to estimate nucleated cell counts. Method: immunoSEQ multiplex PCR; TCRdb's copy keeps in-frame clones and lacks some. Clonal size and the V and J genes are those of that table, whereas D and trimming came from the DNA. The top ten clones hold 10% to 15% of a sample with approximately 85,000 clones, about 81% of them seen once. Specimen: peripheral blood. The TCR was taken from a human donor in a cohort sampled during active COVID-19. This rearrangement joins TRBV7-2 to TRBJ1-4; no clear D gene. In nucleotides, the CDR3 is TGTGCCAGCAGCTTAGGTTGGGGAGCTAATGAAAAACTGTTTTTT. Its protein is CASSLGWGANEKLFF.